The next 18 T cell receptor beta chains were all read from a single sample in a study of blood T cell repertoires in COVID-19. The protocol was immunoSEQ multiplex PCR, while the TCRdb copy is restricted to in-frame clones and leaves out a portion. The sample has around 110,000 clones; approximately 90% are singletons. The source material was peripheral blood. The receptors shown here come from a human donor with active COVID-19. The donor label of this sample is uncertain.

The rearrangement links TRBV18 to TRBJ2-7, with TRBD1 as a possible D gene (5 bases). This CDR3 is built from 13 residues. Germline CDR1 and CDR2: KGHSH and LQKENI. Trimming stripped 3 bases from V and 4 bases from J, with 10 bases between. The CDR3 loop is CASSPGREYEQYF. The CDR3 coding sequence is TGTGCCAGCTCACCGGGCAGGGAATACGAGCAGTACTTC.

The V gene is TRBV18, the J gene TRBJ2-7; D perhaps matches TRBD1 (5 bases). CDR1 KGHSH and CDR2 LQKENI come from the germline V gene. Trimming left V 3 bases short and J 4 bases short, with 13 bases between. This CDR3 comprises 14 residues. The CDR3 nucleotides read TGTGCCAGCTCACCCGAACAGGTTTATTACGAGCAGTACTTC. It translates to CASSPEQVYYEQYF.

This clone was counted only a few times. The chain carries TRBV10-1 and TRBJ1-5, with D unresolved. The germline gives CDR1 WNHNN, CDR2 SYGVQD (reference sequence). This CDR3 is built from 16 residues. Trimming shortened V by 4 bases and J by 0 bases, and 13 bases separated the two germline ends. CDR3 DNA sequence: TGCGCCAGCAGTGGTCTAAAGCCCTATAGCAATCAGCCCCAGCATTTT. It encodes CASSGLKPYSNQPQHF.

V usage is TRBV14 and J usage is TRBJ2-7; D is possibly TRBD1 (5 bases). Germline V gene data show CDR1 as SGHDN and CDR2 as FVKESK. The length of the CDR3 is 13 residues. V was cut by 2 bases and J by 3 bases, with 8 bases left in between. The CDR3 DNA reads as TGTGCCAGCAGCCAACTAAGGGGCTACGAGCAGTACTTC. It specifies CASSQLRGYEQYF.

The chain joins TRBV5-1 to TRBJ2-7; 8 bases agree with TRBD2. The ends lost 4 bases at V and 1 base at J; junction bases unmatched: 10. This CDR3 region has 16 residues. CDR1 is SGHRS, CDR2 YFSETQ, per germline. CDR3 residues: CASSPNSGLDSYEQYF. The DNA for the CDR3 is TGCGCCAGCAGCCCAAATTCGGGACTAGATTCCTACGAGCAGTACTTC.

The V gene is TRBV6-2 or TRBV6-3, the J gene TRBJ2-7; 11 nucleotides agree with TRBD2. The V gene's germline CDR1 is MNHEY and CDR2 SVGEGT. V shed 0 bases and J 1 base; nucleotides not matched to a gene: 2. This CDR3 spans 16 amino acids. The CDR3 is CASSYSLAGGSYEQYF. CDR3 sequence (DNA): TGTGCCAGCAGTTACTCCCTAGCGGGGGGTTCCTACGAGCAGTACTTC.

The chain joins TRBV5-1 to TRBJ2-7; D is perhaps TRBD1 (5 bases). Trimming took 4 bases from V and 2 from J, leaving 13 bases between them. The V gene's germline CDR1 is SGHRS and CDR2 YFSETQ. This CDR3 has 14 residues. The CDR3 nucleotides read TGCGCCAGCAGCGTGGACAATTGGCCCTACGAGCAGTACTTC. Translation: CASSVDNWPYEQYF.

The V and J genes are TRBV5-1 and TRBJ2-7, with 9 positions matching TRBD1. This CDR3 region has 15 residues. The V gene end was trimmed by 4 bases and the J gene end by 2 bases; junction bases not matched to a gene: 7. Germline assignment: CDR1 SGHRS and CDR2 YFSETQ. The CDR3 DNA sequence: TGCGCCAGCAGCACAAAGACAGGGGGTCCCTACGAGCAGTACTTC. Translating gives CASSTKTGGPYEQYF.

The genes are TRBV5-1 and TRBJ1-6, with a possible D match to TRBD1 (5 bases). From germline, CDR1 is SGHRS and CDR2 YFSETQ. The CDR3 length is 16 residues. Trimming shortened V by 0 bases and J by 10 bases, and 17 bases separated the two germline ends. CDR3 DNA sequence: TGCGCCAGCAGCTTGGATCCAGGGAGGGCGATATCACCCCTCCACTTT. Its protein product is CASSLDPGRAISPLHF.

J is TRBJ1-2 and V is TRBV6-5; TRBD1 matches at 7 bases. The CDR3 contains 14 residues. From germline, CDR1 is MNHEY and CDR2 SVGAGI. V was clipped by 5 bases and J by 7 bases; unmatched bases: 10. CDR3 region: CASSRDRDGIGYTF. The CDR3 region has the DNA TGTGCCAGCAGTCGAGACAGGGACGGAATTGGCTACACCTTC.

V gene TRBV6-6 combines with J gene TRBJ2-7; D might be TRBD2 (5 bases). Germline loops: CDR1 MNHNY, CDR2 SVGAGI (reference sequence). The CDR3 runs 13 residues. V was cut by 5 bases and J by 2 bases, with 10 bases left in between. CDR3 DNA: TGTGCCAGCAGTGGATCCGGGACCTACGAGCAGTACTTC. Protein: CASSGSGTYEQYF.

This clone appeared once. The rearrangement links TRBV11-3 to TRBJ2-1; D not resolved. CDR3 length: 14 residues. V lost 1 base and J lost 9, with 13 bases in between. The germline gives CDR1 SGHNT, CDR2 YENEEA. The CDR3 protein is CASSLGSVGGEQFF. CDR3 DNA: TGTGCCAGCAGCTTAGGGTCTGTCGGCGGTGAGCAGTTCTTC.

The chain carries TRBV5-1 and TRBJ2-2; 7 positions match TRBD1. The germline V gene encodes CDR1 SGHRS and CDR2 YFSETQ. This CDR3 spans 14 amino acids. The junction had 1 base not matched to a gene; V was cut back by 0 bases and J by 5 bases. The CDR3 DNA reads TGCGCCAGCAGCTTGGAGGGGGCAACCGGGGAGCTGTTTTTT. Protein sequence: CASSLEGATGELFF.

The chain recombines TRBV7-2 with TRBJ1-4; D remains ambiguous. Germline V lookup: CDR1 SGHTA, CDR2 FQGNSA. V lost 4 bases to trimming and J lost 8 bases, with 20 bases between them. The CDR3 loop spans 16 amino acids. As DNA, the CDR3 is TGTGCCAGCAGCTCGATTCCAACAGTTCCTGGGGAAAAACTGTTTTTT. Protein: CASSSIPTVPGEKLFF.

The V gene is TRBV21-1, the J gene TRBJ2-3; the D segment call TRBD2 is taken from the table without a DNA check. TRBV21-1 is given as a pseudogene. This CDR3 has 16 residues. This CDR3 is CASSNGLAGPTDTQYF. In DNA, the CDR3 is TGTGCCAGCAGCAATGGACTAGCGGGACCCACAGATACGCAGTATTTT.

CDR3 sequence reads: CASSTFLAGVETQYF. The DNA of the CDR3 is TGTGCCAGCAGTACTTTTCTAGCGGGGGTGGAGACCCAGTACTTC. This chain uses TRBV6-5 with TRBJ2-5, with 10 nucleotides matching TRBD2. CDR1 and CDR2 from the germline V gene are MNHEY and SVGAGI. CDR3 size: 15 residues. V shed 5 bases and J 5 bases; nucleotides not matched to a gene: 8.

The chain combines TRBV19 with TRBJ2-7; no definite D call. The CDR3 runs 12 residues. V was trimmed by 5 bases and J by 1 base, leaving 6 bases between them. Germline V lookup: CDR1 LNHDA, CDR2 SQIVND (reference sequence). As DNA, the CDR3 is TGTGCCAGTAGTCCCCCATCCTACGAGCAGTACTTC. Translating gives CASSPPSYEQYF.

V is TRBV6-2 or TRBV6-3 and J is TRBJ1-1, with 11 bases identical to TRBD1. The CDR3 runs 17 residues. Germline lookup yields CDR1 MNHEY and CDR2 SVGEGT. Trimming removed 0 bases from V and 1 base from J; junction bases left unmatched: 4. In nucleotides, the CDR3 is TGTGCCAGCAGTTACTCCGGACAGGGGGCGTGGAACACTGAAGCTTTCTTT. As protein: CASSYSGQGAWNTEAFF.